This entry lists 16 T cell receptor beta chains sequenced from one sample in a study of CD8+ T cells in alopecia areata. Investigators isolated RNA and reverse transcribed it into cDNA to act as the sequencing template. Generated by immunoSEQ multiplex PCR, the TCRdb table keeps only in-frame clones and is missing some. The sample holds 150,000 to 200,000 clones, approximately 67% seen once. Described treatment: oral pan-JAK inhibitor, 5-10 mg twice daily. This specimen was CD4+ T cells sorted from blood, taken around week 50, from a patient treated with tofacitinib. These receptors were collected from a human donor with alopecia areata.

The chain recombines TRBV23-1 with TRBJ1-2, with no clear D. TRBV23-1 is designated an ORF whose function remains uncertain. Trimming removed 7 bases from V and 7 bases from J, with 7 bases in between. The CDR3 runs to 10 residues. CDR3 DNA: TGCGCCAGCAAGGCCTCTGGCTACACCTTC. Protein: CASKASGYTF.

DNA of the CDR3: TGCGCCAGCAGCTTGCGGACAGGATCCACAGATACGCAGTATTTT. It encodes CASSLRTGSTDTQYF. The chain recombines TRBV5-1 with TRBJ2-3, with 7 bases aligning to TRBD1. The CDR3 covers 15 residues. Germline CDR1 is SGHRS and CDR2 is YFSETQ. Trimming took 1 base from V and 2 from J; bases not matched to a gene: 4.

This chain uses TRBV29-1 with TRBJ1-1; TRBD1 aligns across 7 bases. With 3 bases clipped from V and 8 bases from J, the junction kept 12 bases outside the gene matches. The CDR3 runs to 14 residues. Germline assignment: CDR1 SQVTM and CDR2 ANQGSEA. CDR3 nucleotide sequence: TGCAGCGTTGACAGGGGGACGACCACATCAGAAGCTTTCTTT. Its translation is CSVDRGTTTSEAFF.

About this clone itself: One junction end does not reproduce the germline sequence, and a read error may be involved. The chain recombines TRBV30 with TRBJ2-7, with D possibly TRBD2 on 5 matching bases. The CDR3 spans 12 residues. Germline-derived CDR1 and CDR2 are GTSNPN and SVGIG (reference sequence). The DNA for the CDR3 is TGTGCCTGGAGTTCCTCGGGCAAGAGGGCCCGCTTC. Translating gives CAWSSSGKRARF.

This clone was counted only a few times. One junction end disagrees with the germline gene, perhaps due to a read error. CDR3 residues: CASSHSDGIHF. The DNA of the CDR3 is TGTGCCAGCAGCCACAGTGACGGAATTCATTTT. The genes are TRBV27 and TRBJ1-4; unclear D gene. The CDR3 covers 11 residues. The germline V gene encodes CDR1 MNHEY and CDR2 SMNVEV (reference sequence).

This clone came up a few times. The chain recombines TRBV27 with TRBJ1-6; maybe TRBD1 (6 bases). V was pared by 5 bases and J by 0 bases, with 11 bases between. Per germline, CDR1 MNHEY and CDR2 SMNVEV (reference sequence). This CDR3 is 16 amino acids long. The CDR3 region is CASSPLQGSYNSPLHF. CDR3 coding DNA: TGTGCCAGCAGTCCGCTACAGGGCTCCTATAATTCACCCCTCCACTTT.

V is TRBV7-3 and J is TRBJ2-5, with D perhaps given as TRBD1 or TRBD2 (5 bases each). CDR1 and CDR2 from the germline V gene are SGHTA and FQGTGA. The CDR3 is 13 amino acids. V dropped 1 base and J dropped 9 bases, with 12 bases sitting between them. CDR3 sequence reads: CASSLNTRGAQYF. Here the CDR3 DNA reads TGTGCCAGCAGCTTAAACACCCGAGGGGCCCAGTACTTC.

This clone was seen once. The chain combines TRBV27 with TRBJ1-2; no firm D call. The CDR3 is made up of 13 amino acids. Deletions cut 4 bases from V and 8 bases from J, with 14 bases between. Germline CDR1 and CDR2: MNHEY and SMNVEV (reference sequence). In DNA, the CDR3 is TGTGCCAGCAGTTCGGGGTGGGGAGGCGGCTACACCTTC. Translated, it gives CASSSGWGGGYTF.

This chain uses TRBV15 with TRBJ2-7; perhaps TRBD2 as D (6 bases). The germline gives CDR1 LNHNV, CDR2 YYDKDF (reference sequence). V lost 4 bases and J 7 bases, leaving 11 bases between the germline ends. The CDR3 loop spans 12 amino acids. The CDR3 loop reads CATSMAGREQYF. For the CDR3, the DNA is TGTGCCACCAGCATGGCTGGGAGGGAGCAGTACTTC.

This CDR3 reads CASSLSRDSQPQHF. CDR3 nucleotide sequence: TGTGCCAGCAGCTTATCGCGGGATAGTCAGCCCCAGCATTTT. The genes are TRBV7-2 and TRBJ1-5; D not certain. The germline V gene has CDR1 SGHTA and CDR2 FQGNSA. V dropped 2 bases and J dropped 6 bases, with 11 bases sitting between them. The CDR3 has 14 amino acids.

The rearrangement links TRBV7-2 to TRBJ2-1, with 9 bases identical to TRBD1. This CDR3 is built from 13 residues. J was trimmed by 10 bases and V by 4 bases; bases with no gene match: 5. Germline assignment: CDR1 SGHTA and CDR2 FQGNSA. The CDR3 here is CASSSRTGEEQFF. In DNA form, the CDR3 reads TGTGCCAGCAGCTCACGGACAGGGGAAGAGCAGTTCTTC. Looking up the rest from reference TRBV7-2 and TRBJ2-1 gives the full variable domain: GAGVSQSPSNKVTEKGKDVELRCDPISGHTALYWYRQSLGQGLEFLIYFQGNSAPDKSGLPSDRFSAERTGGSVSTLTIQRTQQEDSAVYLCASSSRTGEEQFFGPGTRLTVL.

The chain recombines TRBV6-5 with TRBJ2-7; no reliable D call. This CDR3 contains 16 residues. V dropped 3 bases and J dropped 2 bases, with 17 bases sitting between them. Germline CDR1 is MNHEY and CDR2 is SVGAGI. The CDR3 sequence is CASSYKASKTAYEQYF. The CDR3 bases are TGTGCCAGCAGTTATAAGGCAAGTAAGACGGCCTACGAGCAGTACTTC.

This CDR3 is CAWSKGTLMGIQYF. CDR3 DNA: TGTGCCTGGAGTAAAGGAACCCTGATGGGCATTCAGTACTTC. V and J are TRBV30 and TRBJ2-4, with no clear D. Looked up from germline, CDR1 is GTSNPN and CDR2 is SVGIG (reference sequence). With 2 bases removed from V and 9 bases from J, the gap between germline ends came to 17 bases. This CDR3 spans 14 amino acids.

CDR3: CATSRERGGYTF. The DNA for the CDR3 is TGTGCCACCAGCAGAGAGAGGGGTGGCTACACCTTC. This rearrangement joins TRBV15 to TRBJ1-2, with D perhaps matching TRBD1 (5 bases). The germline V gene encodes CDR1 LNHNV and CDR2 YYDKDF (reference sequence). Deletions cut 0 bases from V and 7 bases from J, with 6 bases between. The CDR3 has 12 residues.

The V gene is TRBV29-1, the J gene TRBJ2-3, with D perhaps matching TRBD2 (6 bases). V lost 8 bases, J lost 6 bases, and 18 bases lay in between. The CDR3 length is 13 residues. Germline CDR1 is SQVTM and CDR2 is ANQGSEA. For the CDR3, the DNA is TGCAGCATCGGACACGGGGGTGGTGATACGCAGTATTTT. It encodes CSIGHGGGDTQYF.

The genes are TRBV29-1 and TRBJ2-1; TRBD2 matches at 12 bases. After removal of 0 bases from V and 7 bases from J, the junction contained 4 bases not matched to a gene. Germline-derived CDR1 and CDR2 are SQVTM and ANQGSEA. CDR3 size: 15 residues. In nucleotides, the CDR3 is TGCAGCGTTGAAGATTGGACTAGCGGGGATAATGAGCAGTTCTTC. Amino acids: CSVEDWTSGDNEQFF.